A single sample gave rise to the 11 T cell receptor beta chains below, sequenced in a study of cytomegalovirus exposure and HLA in healthy donors. Data came from immunoSEQ multiplex PCR; TCRdb stores just in-frame clones and leaves some out. The sample lists roughly 200,000 clones, 84% seen once, with approximately 2.9% in the top ten. The sequencing sample was made of PBMCs. The receptor source for this set is a woman aged 18-35 years in good health and CMV-seropositive.

The chain uses TRBV7-2 and TRBJ2-5; D is perhaps TRBD2 (6 bases). Between the trimmed V and J ends, which lost 1 base and 7 bases, there was a span of 19 bases. Germline values: CDR1 SGHTA, CDR2 FQGNSA. CDR3 length: 16 amino acids. The CDR3 loop is CASSLDTSQSIRTQYF. CDR3 DNA sequence: TGTGCCAGCAGCTTAGATACTAGCCAATCAATCCGGACCCAGTACTTC.

The chain carries TRBV7-3 and TRBJ2-5; TRBD1 might be the D (6 bases). The germline gives CDR1 SGHTA, CDR2 FQGTGA. The CDR3 covers 15 residues. The V end lost 5 bases, the J end lost 5 bases, and 18 bases lay between the germline ends. CDR3 sequence reads: CASSPKGVQGETQYF. As DNA, the CDR3 is TGTGCCAGCAGCCCCAAGGGCGTGCAGGGGGAGACCCAGTACTTC.

This clone was seen more than once but under ten times. In DNA form, the CDR3 reads TGTGCCAGCAGTTTAGGGCTAGCGGGCTACGAGCAGTACTTC. This sequence encodes CASSLGLAGYEQYF. The V gene is TRBV27, the J gene TRBJ2-7; 8 bases line up with TRBD2. The junction had 3 bases not matched to a gene; V was cut back by 2 bases and J by 3 bases. Germline V gene sequence: CDR1 MNHEY, CDR2 SMNVEV (reference sequence). The CDR3 has 14 amino acids.

The chain uses TRBV27 and TRBJ2-1; D not certain. V shed 8 bases and J shed 4 bases, with 9 bases lying between them. The CDR3 is 12 amino acids. Germline lookup yields CDR1 MNHEY and CDR2 SMNVEV (reference sequence). The CDR3 DNA follows: TGTGCCAGCGCCCTCGGTTACAATGAGCAGTTCTTC. This translates into CASALGYNEQFF.

The rearrangement joins TRBV11-2 to TRBJ2-3; D call uncertain. The V gene's germline CDR1 is SGHAT and CDR2 FQNNGV. There are 15 residues in the CDR3. V shed 0 bases and J shed 2 bases, with 9 bases lying between them. CDR3 loop: CASSLERQSTDTQYF. CDR3 coding DNA: TGTGCCAGCAGCTTAGAGCGGCAGTCCACAGATACGCAGTATTTT.

This clone turned up a few times. The rearrangement joins TRBV7-2 to TRBJ1-2; no firm D call. The V gene lost 3 bases and the J gene lost 8 bases, with 7 bases spanning the gap. Germline CDR1 is SGHTA and CDR2 is FQGNSA. The CDR3 contains 11 residues. The CDR3 reads CASSFPGGYTF. The CDR3, as DNA: TGTGCCAGCAGCTTTCCGGGGGGCTACACCTTC.

V and J are TRBV20-1 and TRBJ1-1, with no clear D. Germline lookup yields CDR1 DFQATT and CDR2 SNEGSKA (reference sequence). The CDR3 spans 11 residues. The germline V and J ends were trimmed by 6 bases and 4 bases, with 9 bases remaining between them. In nucleotides, the CDR3 is TGCAGTGCCCCCCTTCTCACTGAAGCTTTCTTT. This sequence encodes CSAPLLTEAFF.

A note on this clone: The same CDR3 arises from other DNA sequences in this sample as well. This rearrangement joins TRBV18 to TRBJ1-5, with 9 positions matching TRBD1. J was trimmed by 2 bases and V by 4 bases; bases with no gene match: 0. The CDR3 extends over 14 amino acids. The V gene's germline CDR1 is KGHSH and CDR2 LQKENI. CDR3 region: CASSRDRGNQPQHF. As DNA, the CDR3 is TGTGCCAGCTCACGGGACAGGGGCAATCAGCCCCAGCATTTT.

V usage is TRBV7-7 and J usage is TRBJ2-3; D gene unclear. CDR3 length: 15 residues. The V and J ends lost 2 bases and 4 bases respectively, with 13 bases between them. From germline, CDR1 is SSHAT and CDR2 FNYEAQ (reference sequence). The DNA for the CDR3 is TGTGCCAGCAGCTTATCTGGGCGCATTGCAGATACGCAGTATTTT. It encodes CASSLSGRIADTQYF.

CDR3 DNA sequence: TGTGCCAGCAGGGAACAGGGAATATCCTACGAGCAGTACTTC. Translating gives CASREQGISYEQYF. The rearrangement joins TRBV6-1 to TRBJ2-7, with a possible D match to TRBD1 (6 bases). Germline V gives CDR1 MNHNS, CDR2 SASEGT. V lost 6 bases and J 1 base, leaving 13 bases between the germline ends. CDR3 length equals 14 residues.

V and J are TRBV5-1 and TRBJ1-5; the D is unclear. The CDR3 spans 14 residues. Germline CDR1 is SGHRS and CDR2 is YFSETQ. V shed 4 bases and J shed 1 base, with 9 bases lying between them. CDR3 nucleotides: TGCGCCAGCAGCGCGGGAGAGAGCAATCAGCCCCAGCATTTT. It encodes CASSAGESNQPQHF.